The 2 T cell receptor beta chains given below trace back to one sample, sequenced in a study of blood T cell repertoires in COVID-19. Sequenced by immunoSEQ multiplex PCR; TCRdb stores in-frame clones only, minus some. Counted here are about 120,000 clones, roughly four fifths occurring once; the ten biggest clones make up roughly 12%. The sample taken for sequencing was peripheral blood. The source of these receptors is a human donor in a cohort sampled during active COVID-19.

The J gene is TRBJ1-1, the V gene TRBV5-4; D might be TRBD1 (5 bases). This CDR3 contains 15 residues. Germline lookup yields CDR1 SGHNT and CDR2 YYREEE (reference sequence). V lost 4 bases and J lost 11, with 24 bases in between. CDR3 region: CASSQAGPVENSAFF. In DNA form, the CDR3 reads TGTGCCAGCAGCCAAGCAGGGCCGGTTGAGAATTCGGCTTTCTTT.

The rearrangement uses TRBV4-2 and TRBJ2-7, with 11 bases fitting TRBD2. Trimming removed 4 bases from V and 5 bases from J; junction bases left unmatched: 7. Germline values: CDR1 LGHNA, CDR2 YNFKEQ. This CDR3 has 15 amino acids. This CDR3 reads CASSPLAGGRDEQYF. CDR3 DNA sequence: TGTGCCAGCAGCCCCTTAGCGGGGGGGCGAGACGAGCAGTACTTC.